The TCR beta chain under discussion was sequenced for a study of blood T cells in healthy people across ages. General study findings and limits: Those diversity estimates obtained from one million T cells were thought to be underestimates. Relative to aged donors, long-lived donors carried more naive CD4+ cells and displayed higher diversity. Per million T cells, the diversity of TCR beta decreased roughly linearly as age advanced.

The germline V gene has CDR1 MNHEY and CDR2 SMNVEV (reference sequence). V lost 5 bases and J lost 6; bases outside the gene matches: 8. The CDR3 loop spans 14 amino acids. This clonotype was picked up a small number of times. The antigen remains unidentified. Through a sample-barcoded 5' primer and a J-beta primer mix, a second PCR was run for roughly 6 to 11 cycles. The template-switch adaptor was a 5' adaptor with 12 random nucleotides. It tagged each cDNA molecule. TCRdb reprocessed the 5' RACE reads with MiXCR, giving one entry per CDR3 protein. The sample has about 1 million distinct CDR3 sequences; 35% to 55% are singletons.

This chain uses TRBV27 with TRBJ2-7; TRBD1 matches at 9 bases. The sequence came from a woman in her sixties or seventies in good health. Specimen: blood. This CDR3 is CASSPGQGQREQYF. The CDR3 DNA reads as TGTGCCAGCAGTCCGGGACAGGGTCAACGCGAGCAGTACTTC.